The clone carrying this TCR beta chain was seen at least ten times. Its cognate antigen is unknown. The study built unsorted libraries from 2 million PBMCs kept at -80 C. The data were obtained in a study of neurological immune-mediated disorders. General study findings and limits: Expansion of TCR clones was greatest in HTLV-1-associated myelopathy and smallest in multiple sclerosis, where it fell below that of healthy controls. The multiple sclerosis repertoire cluster had no association with any clinical or MRI feature.

The method for making cDNA was 5'RACE, and it used 10-nucleotide random UMIs. One entry per CDR3 protein results from TCRdb running MiXCR on the 5' RACE reads. The sample gives approximately 130,000 distinct CDR3 sequences, roughly 3.4% of which show up once; around 1.2% is in the top ten. V was trimmed by 5 bases and J by 4 bases, leaving 15 bases between them. The germline V gene encodes CDR1 SSHAT and CDR2 FNYEAQ (reference sequence). This CDR3 is built from 15 residues. The origin of this receptor is a woman aged 25 to 39 with multiple sclerosis. The sample consisted of PBMCs. The chain uses TRBV7-7 and TRBJ2-1; either TRBD1 or TRBD2 may supply D (5 bases each). The CDR3 here is CASSPFSGTYNEQFF. For the CDR3, the DNA is TGTGCCAGCAGCCCATTCTCTGGGACGTACAATGAGCAGTTCTTC.